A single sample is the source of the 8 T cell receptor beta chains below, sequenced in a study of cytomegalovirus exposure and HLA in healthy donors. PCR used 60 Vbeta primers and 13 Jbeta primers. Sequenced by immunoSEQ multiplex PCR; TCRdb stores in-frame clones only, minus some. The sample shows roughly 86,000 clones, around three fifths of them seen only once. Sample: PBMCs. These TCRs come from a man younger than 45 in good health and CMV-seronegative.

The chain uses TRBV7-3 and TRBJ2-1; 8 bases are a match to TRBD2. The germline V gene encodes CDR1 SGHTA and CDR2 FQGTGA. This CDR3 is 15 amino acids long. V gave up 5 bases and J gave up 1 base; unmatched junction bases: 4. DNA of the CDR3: TGTGCCAGCAGCCGGAGCGGGGGATCCTACAATGAGCAGTTCTTC. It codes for CASSRSGGSYNEQFF.

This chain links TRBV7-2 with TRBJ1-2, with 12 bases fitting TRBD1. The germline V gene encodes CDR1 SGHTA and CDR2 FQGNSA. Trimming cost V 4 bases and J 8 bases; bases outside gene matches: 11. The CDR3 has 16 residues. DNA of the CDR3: TGTGCCAGCAGCTACCCGGGACAGGGGGCGAGGAGCGGCTACACCTTC. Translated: CASSYPGQGARSGYTF.

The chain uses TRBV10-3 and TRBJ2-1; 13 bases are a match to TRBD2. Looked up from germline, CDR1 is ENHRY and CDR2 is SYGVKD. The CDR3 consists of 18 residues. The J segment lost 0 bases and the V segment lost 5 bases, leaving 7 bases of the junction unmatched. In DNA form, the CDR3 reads TGTGCCATCAGTTTAGGGACTAGCGGGATTAGCTCCTACAATGAGCAGTTCTTC. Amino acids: CAISLGTSGISSYNEQFF.

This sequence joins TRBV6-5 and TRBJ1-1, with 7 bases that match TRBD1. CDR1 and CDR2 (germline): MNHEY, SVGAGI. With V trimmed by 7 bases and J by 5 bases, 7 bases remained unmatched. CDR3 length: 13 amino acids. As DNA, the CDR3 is TGTGCCAGCACAAGGGGGCGCGAAACTGAAGCTTTCTTT. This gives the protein CASTRGRETEAFF.

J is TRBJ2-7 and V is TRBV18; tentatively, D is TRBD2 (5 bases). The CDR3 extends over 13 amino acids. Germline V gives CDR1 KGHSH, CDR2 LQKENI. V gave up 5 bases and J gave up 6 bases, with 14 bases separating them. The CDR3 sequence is CASSRADLLEQYF. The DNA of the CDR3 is TGTGCCAGCTCAAGAGCGGACCTTCTCGAGCAGTACTTC.

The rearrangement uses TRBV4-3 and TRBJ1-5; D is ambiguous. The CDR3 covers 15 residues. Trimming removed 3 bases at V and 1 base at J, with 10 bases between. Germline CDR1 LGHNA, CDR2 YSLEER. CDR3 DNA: TGCGCCAGCAGCCACCAGAGGGTGAGCAATCAGCCCCAGCATTTT. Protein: CASSHQRVSNQPQHF.

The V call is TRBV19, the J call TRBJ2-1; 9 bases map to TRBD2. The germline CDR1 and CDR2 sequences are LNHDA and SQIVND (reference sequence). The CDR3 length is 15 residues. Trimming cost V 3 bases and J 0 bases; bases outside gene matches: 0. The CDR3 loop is CASSISGSSYNEQFF. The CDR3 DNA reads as TGTGCCAGTAGTATTAGCGGGAGCTCCTACAATGAGCAGTTCTTC. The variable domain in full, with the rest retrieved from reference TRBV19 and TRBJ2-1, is DGGITQSPKYLFRKEGQNVTLSCEQNLNHDAMYWYRQDPGQGLRLIYYSQIVNDFQKGDIAEGYSVSREKKESFPLTVTSAQKNPTAFYLCASSISGSSYNEQFFGPGTRLTVL.

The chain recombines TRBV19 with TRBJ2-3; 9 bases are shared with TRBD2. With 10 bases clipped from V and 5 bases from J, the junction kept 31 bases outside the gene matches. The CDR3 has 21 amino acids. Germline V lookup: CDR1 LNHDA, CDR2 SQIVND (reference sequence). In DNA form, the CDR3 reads TGTGCCACCTCCTATAGGAGGGGGGAGAGGACCGGGACTAGCTTCCGAGATACGCAGTATTTT. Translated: CATSYRRGERTGTSFRDTQYF.